This T cell receptor beta chain appears in the sequencing data of a study of high-grade serous ovarian cancer treatment subgroups (dated by TCRdb to the early 2020s). About the investigation overall: On average, sequencing produced approximately 13,000 reads and several thousand unique TCR beta rearrangements for each sample. The study profiled TCR beta repertoires in high-grade serous ovarian cancer patients grouped by complete gross resection or neoadjuvant chemotherapy response under a laparoscopic triage algorithm. The cohort comprised around 30 patients: some ten with no residual disease after primary surgery (R0), some ten excellent NACT responders, and some ten poor NACT responders. One primary tumor sample and two metastatic tumor samples were collected from each patient, for a total of around 100 samples. Overall study results and their limits: Spatial information was not captured by bulk tumor TCR sequencing, so insight into HGSC tumor complexity and diversity was limited. TCR repertoire analyses were focused on CDR3, and CDR1 and CDR2 were not analyzed. TCR clonal relatedness showed a positive correlation with neoantigen level and a trend toward positive correlation with copy number variation and mutation load from whole-genome sequencing. Repertoire similarity between tumors from the same patient ranged from about 0.095 to 0.8, while tumors from different patients showed almost no similarity.

On this clone itself: No cognate antigen has been identified for it. Base qualities are not provided; no much larger clone lies one nucleotide away.

The 85 to 90 tumor samples were subjected to high-throughput TCR profiling using ImmunoSEQ. In the authors' own workflow: Repertoire diversity metrics included richness (unique productive sequences), clonality, evenness and relatedness; Bhattacharyya coefficient assessed similarity between samples. Conclusions stayed consistent in a sensitivity analysis that left out TCRs with fewer than two reads. TCRdb carries this immuneACCESS record with in-frame sequences only. Its versions omit some clonotypes, under half of them owing to an unresolved V gene in the studies checked, with the rest unexplained. The DNA gave D and trimming, while V, J and clone size come from that table. This sample lists about 7,600 clones; 60% to 85% were detected once. About 9.9% of the sample is taken by the ten largest. Tumor samples were obtained before definitive surgery or chemotherapy. Genomic DNA extraction was performed by the MD Anderson Biospecimen Extraction Resource, and TCR sequencing was carried out by the MD Anderson Cancer Genomics Laboratory.

This clonotype originated in a human donor with high-grade serous ovarian cancer. The source material was tumor tissue.

The nucleotides read TGTGCCAGCAGCCCATCGGGGGGGACAGGGAATTCACCCCTCCACTTT. Its product reads: CASSPSGGTGNSPLHF. The chain is assembled from TRBV7-8 and TRBJ1-6; 9 junctional bases match TRBD1. Reading from cysteine to phenylalanine, the CDR3 counts 16 amino acids. The retained sequence is limited to the CDR3, 48 bases, with the frame set at the first base. Clipping removes 5 bases from V and 7 bases from J, with 9 as the unmatched junction base count. CDR1 and CDR2, looked up from the germline V gene, are SGHVS and FQNEAQ.